This T cell receptor (beta chain) is from a study of cytomegalovirus exposure and HLA in healthy donors. The study, taken as a whole, reports: Certain sequence variants were highly shared and formed a cluster, and this cluster was likely a sequencing artifact. The authors later found TCR association rates varying by HLA locus, with DRB1 most and HLA-C fewest. 164 TCR beta chains were listed as cytomegalovirus-associated.

Germline V gene sequence: CDR1 SGHTA, CDR2 FQGNSA. The CDR3 contains 14 residues. V shed 1 base and J shed 6 bases, with 10 bases lying between them. This clone was detected only a few times. Its antigen is not known. In the PCR, 60 Vbeta and 13 Jbeta primers were used. Produced via immunoSEQ multiplex PCR; TCRdb's table is partial and in-frame only. The table records 150,000 to 200,000 clones, around four fifths of them present only once. The chain uses TRBV7-2 and TRBJ2-4; D might be TRBD1 (7 bases). The source material was PBMCs. This sequence originates from a man between 40 and 49 years old in good health and CMV-seropositive. The CDR3 DNA is TGTGCCAGCAGCTTAGACAGGGGAGGAAACATTCAGTACTTC. It is translated as CASSLDRGGNIQYF.